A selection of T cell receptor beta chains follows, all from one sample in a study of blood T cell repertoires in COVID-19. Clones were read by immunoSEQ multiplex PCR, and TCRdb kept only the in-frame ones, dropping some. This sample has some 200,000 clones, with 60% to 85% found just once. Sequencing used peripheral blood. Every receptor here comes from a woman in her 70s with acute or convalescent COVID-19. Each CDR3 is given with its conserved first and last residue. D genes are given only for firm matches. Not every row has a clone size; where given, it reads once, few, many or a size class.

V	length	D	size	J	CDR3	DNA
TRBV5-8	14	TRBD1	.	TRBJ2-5	CANSPRTGGETQYF	TGTGCCAACTCCCCCCGGACAGGGGGAGAGACCCAGTACTTC
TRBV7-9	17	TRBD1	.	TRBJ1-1	CASSLGGTGGEVAEAFF	TGTGCCAGCAGCTTAGGCGGGACAGGGGGCGAAGTCGCTGAAGCTTTCTTT
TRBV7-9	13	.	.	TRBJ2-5	CASNRQGGETQYF	TGTGCCAGCAACCGACAAGGGGGAGAGACCCAGTACTTC
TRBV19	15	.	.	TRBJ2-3	CASSIGGQSTDTQYF	TGTGCCAGTAGTATCGGGGGGCAAAGCACAGATACGCAGTATTTT
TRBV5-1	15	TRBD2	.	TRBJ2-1	CASRRGTSGNNEQFF	TGCGCCAGCAGGCGAGGGACTAGCGGTAACAATGAGCAGTTCTTC
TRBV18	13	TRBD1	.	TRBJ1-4	CASSRGPGEKLFF	TGTGCCAGCTCAAGGGGGCCGGGTGAAAAACTGTTTTTT
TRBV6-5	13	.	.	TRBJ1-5	CASSPGLNQPQHF	TGTGCCAGCAGTCCAGGGCTCAATCAGCCCCAGCATTTT
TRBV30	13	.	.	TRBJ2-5	CACLNRVSETQYF	TGTGCCTGCTTGAACAGGGTCTCGGAGACCCAGTACTTC
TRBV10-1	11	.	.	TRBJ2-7	CASSTGYEQYF	TGCGCCAGCAGTACGGGATACGAGCAGTACTTC
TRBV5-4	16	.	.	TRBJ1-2	CASSSGGGTSNYGYTF	TGTGCCAGCAGCTCCGGTGGGGGCACTTCTAACTATGGCTACACCTTC
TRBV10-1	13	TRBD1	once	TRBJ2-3	CASKGQGSDTQYF	TGCGCCAGCAAGGGACAGGGGAGCGATACGCAGTATTTT
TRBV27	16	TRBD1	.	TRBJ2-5	CASSSIRDRVRETQYF	TGTGCCAGCAGTTCCATCCGGGACAGGGTAAGGGAGACCCAGTACTTC
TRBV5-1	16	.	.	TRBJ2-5	CASSPSDRWRKETQYF	TGCGCCAGCAGCCCCTCCGACAGGTGGAGGAAAGAGACCCAGTACTTC
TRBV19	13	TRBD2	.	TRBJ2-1	CASSTGLAGYQFF	TGTGCCAGTAGTACCGGACTAGCGGGATACCAGTTCTTC
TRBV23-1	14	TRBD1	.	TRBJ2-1	CASSQRTGVDEQFF	TGCGCCAGCAGTCAGCGGACAGGGGTGGATGAGCAGTTCTTC
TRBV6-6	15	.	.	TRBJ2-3	CASALGGGKSDTQYF	TGTGCCAGCGCCCTGGGTGGGGGCAAATCAGATACGCAGTATTTT
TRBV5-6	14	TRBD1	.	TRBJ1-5	CASSQRGLRQPQHF	TGTGCCAGCAGTCAAAGGGGGCTGAGGCAGCCCCAGCATTTT
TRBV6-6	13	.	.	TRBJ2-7	CASSRSLVNEQYF	TGTGCCAGCAGTCGATCACTAGTGAACGAGCAGTACTTC
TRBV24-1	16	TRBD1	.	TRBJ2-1	CATSDKVRTGIGEQFF	TGTGCCACCAGTGATAAAGTGAGGACAGGGATCGGGGAGCAGTTCTTC
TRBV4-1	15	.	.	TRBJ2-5	CASSQDGAGSETQYF	TGCGCCAGCAGCCAAGATGGGGCGGGATCGGAGACCCAGTACTTC
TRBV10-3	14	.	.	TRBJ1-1	CAISLDTMNTEAFF	TGTGCCATCAGTTTGGACACCATGAACACTGAAGCTTTCTTT
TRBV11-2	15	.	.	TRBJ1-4	CASSLVQGMNEKLFF	TGTGCCAGCAGCTTAGTCCAGGGTATGAATGAAAAACTGTTTTTT
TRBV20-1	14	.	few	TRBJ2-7	CSASLLAISGEQYF	TGCAGTGCTAGTTTACTAGCCATTTCGGGCGAGCAGTACTTC
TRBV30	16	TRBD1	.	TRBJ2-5	CAWTALDRGRRETQYF	TGTGCCTGGACGGCACTCGACAGGGGGCGCAGAGAGACCCAGTACTTC
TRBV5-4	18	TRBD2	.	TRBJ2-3	CASSRGGVTSGGTDTQYF	TGTGCCAGCAGCCGCGGGGGAGTTACTAGCGGGGGCACAGATACGCAGTATTTT
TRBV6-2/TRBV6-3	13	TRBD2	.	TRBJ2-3	CASSYSGGYTQYF	TGTGCCAGCAGTTACTCGGGGGGGTATACGCAGTATTTT
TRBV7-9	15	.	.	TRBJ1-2	CASSLEGGEWIGYTF	TGTGCCAGCAGCTTGGAGGGTGGGGAATGGATTGGCTACACCTTC
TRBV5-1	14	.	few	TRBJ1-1	CASKRGGLNTEAFF	TGCGCCAGCAAAAGGGGGGGTCTGAACACTGAAGCTTTCTTT
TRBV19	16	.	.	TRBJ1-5	CASSASTGRGAQPQHF	TGTGCCAGTAGTGCCTCAACAGGGCGTGGGGCTCAGCCCCAGCATTTT
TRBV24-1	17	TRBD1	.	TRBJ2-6	CATSAEDRGTGANVLTF	TGTGCCACCAGTGCCGAGGACAGGGGGACCGGGGCCAACGTCCTGACTTTC
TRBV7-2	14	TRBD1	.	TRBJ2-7	CASRPGQGAYEQYF	TGTGCCAGCAGACCGGGACAGGGGGCCTACGAGCAGTACTTC
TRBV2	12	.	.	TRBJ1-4	CASSESREKLFF	TGTGCCAGCAGTGAATCCCGTGAAAAACTGTTTTTT
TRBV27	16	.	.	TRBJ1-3	CASSSLGGSSGNTIYF	TGTGCCAGCAGTTCTTTGGGGGGGTCTAGTGGAAACACCATATATTTT
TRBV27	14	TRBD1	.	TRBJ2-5	CASRRQGRVETQYF	TGTGCCAGCAGAAGACAGGGTCGCGTAGAGACCCAGTACTTC
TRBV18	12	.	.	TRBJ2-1	CASSQGYNEQFF	TGTGCCAGCTCCCAGGGTTACAATGAGCAGTTCTTC
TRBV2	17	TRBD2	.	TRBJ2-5	CASSEDGLAGYQETQYF	TGTGCCAGCAGCGAAGATGGACTAGCGGGGTACCAAGAGACCCAGTACTTC
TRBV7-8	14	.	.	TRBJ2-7	CASSLEAGTYEQYF	TGTGCCAGCAGCTTAGAAGCGGGTACCTACGAGCAGTACTTC
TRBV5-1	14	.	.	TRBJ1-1	CASSLVQGSPEAFF	TGCGCCAGCAGCTTGGTGCAGGGCTCACCTGAAGCTTTCTTT
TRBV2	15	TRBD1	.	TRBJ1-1	CASSEQGAVSTEAFF	TGTGCCAGCAGTGAACAGGGGGCCGTTAGCACTGAAGCTTTCTTT
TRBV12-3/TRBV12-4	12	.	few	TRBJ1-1	CASTRTATEAFF	TGTGCCAGCACCAGGACAGCCACTGAAGCTTTCTTT
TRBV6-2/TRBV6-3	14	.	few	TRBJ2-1	CASSTSDSYNEQFF	TGTGCCAGCAGTACCTCGGACAGTTACAATGAGCAGTTCTTC
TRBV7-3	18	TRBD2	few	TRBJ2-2	CASSLSGGLAGGTGELFF	TGTGCCAGCAGCTTAAGCGGCGGACTAGCGGGAGGCACCGGGGAGCTGTTTTTT
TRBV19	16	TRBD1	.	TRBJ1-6	CASSIPGQGIYSPLHF	TGTGCCAGTAGTATTCCGGGACAGGGTATCTATTCACCCCTCCACTTT
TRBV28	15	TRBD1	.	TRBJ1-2	CASSQAGTGSYGYTF	TGTGCCAGCAGTCAGGCCGGGACAGGGTCCTATGGCTACACCTTC
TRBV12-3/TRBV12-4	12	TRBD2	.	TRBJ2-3	CASSLPGGPRYF	TGTGCCAGCAGTTTGCCGGGGGGGCCTCGGTATTTT
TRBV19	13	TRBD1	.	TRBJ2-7	CASRSRDRDEQYF	TGTGCCAGTAGGAGCCGGGACAGGGACGAGCAGTACTTC
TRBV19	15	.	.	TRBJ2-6	CASREQGSGANVLTF	TGTGCCAGTAGAGAACAGGGCTCTGGGGCCAACGTCCTGACTTTC
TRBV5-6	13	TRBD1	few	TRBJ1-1	CASSLIRGNEAFF	TGTGCCAGCAGCTTAATCAGGGGGAATGAAGCTTTCTTT
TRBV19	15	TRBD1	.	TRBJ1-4	CASRRTGTVNEKLFF	TGTGCCAGTAGGAGAACCGGGACAGTTAATGAAAAACTGTTTTTT
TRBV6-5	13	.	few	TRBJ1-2	CASSPRPGGGYTF	TGTGCCAGCAGTCCCCGACCCGGGGGTGGCTACACCTTC
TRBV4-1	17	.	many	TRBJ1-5	CASRPGSAGSRNQPQHF	TGCGCCAGCCGGCCGGGAAGTGCGGGGAGCAGAAATCAGCCCCAGCATTTT
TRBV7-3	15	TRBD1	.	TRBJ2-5	CASSSPGTGEETQYF	TGTGCCAGCAGCTCCCCCGGAACAGGGGAAGAGACCCAGTACTTC
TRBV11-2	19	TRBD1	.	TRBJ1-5	CASSLGGTGESYSNQPQHF	TGTGCCAGCAGCTTAGGGGGGACAGGGGAATCATATAGCAATCAGCCCCAGCATTTT
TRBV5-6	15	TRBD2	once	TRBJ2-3	CASSFGAGSTDTQYF	TGTGCCAGCAGCTTCGGAGCGGGGTCAACAGATACGCAGTATTTT
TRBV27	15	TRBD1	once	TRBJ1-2	CASSQTLQGNYGYTF	TGTGCCAGCAGTCAAACATTACAGGGGAACTATGGCTACACCTTC